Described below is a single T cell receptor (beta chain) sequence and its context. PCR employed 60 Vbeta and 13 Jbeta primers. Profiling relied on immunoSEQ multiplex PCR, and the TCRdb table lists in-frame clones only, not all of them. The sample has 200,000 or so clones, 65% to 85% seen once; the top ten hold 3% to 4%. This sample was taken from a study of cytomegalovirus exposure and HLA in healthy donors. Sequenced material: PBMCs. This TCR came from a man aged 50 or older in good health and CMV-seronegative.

The CDR3 DNA sequence: TGTGCCAGCAGCTCCGCAGGGATTGGAAACGAGCAGTACTTC. Its translation: CASSSAGIGNEQYF. V and J are TRBV6-5 and TRBJ2-7; D possibly corresponds to TRBD1 (5 bases). The CDR3 runs to 14 residues. V gave up 6 bases and J gave up 5 bases, with 17 bases separating them. Germline assignment: CDR1 MNHEY and CDR2 SVGAGI.